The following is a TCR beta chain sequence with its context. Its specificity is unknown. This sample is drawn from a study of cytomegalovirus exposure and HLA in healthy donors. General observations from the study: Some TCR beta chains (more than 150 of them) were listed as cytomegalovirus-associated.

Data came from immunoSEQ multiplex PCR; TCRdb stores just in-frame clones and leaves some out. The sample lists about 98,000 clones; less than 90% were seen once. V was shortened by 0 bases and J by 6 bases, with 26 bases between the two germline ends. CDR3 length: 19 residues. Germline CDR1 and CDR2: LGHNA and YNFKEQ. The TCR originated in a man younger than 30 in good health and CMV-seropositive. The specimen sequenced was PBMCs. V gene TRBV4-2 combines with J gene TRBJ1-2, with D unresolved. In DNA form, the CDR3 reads TGTGCCAGCAGCCAAGACGAATGGTCGAGAGGGAGGAGTAATCATGGCTACACCTTC. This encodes CASSQDEWSRGRSNHGYTF.